The source of this T cell receptor (beta chain) is a study of beta chain features in type 1 diabetes. The study, taken as a whole, reports: A possible short-template PCR bias applies equally to patients and controls. Relative to healthy donors, patients appeared to have naive, central memory and Treg TCRB repertoires that were more similar.

All of the isolated RNA was reverse transcribed, so expressed TCRB transcripts were sequenced. The table came from immunoSEQ multiplex PCR; TCRdb's copy has only in-frame clones and leaves some out. The table shows about 410,000 clones, with around 13% occurring only once. As to this clone: Its antigen is as yet unknown.

Germline V lookup: CDR1 SQVTM, CDR2 ANQGSEA. V lost 4 bases to trimming and J lost 11 bases, with 14 bases between them. The CDR3 loop spans 11 amino acids. The chain couples TRBV29-1 to TRBJ1-1; D possibly corresponds to TRBD1 (6 bases). The sequenced material came from naive CD4+ T cells from blood. The receptor was derived from a man aged 25-45 years in good health. The CDR3 loop is CSVANRVGAFF. Here the CDR3 DNA reads TGCAGCGTTGCGAACAGGGTTGGGGCTTTCTTT.